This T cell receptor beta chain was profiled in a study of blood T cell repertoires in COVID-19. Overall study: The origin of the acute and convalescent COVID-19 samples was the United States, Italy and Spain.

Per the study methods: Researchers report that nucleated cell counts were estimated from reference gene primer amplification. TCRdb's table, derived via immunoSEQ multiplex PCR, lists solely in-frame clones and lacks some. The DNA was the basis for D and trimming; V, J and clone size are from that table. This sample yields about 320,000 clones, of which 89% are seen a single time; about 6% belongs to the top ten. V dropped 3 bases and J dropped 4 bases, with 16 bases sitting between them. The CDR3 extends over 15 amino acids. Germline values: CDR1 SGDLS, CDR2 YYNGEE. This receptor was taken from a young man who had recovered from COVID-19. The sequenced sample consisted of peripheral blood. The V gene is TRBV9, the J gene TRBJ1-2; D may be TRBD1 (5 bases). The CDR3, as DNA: TGTGCCAGCAGCGAAGGAACCGGGACTTCCTATGGCTACACCTTC. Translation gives CASSEGTGTSYGYTF.